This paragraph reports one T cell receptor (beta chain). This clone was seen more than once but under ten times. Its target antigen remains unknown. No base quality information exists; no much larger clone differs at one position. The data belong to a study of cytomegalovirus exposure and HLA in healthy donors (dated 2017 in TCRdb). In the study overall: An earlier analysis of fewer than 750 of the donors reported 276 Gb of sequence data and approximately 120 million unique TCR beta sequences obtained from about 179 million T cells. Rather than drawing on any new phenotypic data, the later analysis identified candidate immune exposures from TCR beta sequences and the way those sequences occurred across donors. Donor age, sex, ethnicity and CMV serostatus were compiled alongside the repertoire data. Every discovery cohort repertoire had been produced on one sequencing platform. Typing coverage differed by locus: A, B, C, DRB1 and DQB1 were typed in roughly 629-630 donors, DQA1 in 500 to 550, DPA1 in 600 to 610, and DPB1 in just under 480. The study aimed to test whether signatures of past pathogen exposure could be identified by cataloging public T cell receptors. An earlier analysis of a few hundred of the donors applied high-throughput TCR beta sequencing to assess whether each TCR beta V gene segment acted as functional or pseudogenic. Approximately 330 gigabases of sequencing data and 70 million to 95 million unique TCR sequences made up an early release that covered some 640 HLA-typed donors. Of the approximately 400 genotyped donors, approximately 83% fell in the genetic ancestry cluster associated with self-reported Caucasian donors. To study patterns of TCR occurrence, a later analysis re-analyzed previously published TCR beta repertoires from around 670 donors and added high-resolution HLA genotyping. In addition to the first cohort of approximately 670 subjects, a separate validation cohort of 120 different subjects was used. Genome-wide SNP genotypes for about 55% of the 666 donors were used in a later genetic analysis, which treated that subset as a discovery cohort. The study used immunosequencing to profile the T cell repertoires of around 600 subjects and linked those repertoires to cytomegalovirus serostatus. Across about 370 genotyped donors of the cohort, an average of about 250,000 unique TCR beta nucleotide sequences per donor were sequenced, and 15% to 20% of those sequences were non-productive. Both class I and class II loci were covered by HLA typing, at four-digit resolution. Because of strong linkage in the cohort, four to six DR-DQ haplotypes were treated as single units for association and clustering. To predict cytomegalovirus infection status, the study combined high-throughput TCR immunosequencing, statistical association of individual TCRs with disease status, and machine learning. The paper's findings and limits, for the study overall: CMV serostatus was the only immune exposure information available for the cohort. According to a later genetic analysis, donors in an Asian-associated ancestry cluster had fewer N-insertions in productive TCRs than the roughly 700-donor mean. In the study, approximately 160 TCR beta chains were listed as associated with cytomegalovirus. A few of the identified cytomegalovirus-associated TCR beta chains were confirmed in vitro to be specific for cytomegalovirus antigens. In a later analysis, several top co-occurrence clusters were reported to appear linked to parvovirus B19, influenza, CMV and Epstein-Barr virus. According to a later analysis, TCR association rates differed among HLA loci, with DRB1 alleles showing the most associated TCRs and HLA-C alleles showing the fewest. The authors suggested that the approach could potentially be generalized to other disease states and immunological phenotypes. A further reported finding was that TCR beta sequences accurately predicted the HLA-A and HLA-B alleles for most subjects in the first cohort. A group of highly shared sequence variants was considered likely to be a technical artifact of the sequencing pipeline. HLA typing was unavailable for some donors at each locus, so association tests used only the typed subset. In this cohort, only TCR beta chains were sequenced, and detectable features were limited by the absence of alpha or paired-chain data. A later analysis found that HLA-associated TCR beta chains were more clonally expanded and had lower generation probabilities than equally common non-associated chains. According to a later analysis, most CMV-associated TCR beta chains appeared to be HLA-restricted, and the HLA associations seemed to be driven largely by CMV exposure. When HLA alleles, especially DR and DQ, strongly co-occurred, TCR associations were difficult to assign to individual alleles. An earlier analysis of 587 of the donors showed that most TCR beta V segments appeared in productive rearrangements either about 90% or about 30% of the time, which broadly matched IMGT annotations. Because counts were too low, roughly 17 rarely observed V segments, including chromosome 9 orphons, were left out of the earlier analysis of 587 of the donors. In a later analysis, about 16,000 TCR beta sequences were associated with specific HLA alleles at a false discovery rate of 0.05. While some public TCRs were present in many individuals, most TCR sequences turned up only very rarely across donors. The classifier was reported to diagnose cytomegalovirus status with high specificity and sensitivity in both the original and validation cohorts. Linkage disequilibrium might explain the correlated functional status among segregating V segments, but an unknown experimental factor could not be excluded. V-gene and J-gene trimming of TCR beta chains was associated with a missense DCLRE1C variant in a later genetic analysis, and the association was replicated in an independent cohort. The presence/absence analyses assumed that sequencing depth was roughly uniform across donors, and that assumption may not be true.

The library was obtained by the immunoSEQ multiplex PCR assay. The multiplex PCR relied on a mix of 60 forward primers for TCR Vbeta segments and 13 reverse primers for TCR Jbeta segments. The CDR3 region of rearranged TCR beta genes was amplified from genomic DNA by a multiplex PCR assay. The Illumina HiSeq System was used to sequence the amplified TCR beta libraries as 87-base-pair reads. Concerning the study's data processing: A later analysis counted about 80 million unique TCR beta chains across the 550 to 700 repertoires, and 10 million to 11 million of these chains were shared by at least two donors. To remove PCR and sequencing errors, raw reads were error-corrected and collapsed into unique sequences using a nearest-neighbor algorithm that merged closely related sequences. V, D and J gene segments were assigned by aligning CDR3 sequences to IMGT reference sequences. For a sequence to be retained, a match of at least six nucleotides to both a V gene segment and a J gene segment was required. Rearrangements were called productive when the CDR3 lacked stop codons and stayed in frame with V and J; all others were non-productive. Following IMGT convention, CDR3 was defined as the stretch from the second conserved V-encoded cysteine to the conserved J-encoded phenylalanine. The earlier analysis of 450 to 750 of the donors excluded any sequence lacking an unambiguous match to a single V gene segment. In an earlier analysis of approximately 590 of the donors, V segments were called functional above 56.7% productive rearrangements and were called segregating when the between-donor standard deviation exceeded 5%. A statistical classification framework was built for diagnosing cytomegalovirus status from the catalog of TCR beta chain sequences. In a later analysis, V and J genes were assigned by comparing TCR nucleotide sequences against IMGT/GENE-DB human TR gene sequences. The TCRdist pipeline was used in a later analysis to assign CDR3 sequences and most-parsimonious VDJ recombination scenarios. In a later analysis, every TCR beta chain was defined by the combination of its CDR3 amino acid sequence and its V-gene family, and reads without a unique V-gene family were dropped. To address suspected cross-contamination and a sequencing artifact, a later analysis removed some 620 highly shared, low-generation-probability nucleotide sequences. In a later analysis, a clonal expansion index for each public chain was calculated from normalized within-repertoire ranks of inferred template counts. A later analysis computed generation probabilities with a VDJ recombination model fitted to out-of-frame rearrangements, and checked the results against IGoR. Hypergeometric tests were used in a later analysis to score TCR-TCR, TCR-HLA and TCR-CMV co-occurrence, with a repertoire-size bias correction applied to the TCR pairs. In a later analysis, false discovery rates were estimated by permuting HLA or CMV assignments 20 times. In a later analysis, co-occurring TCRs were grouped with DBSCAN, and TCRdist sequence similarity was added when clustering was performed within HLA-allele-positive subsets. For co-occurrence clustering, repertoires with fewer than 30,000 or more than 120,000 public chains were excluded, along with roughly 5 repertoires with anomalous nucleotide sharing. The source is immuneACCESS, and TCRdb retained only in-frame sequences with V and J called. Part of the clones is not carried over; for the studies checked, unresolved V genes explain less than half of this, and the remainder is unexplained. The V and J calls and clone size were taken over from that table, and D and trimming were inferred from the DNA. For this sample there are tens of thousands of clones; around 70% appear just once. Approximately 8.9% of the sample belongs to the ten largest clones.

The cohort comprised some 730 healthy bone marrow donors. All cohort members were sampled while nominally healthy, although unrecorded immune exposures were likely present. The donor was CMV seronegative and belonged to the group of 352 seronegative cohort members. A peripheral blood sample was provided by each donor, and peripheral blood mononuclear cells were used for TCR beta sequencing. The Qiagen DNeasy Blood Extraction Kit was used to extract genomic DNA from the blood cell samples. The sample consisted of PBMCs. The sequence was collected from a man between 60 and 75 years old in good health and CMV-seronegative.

The DNA sequence is as follows: TGTGCCAGCAGTTACTTCCCCTCTTCTGGGGCCAACGTCCTGACTTTC. It translates to CASSYFPSSGANVLTF. The chain couples TRBV6-5 to TRBJ2-6; the D gene is unclear. The CDR3 contains 16 residues, cysteine and phenylalanine counted. Solely the CDR3 DNA is kept, with 48 bases framed from the first base. The germline V gene supplies CDR1 MNHEY and CDR2 SVGAGI. Trimming removed 1 base from V and 1 base from J, leaving 8 bases between the germline ends.